The following is a TCR beta chain sequence with its context. Its antigen is unidentified. Germline CDR1 is SGHKS and CDR2 is YYEKEE (reference sequence). The junction had 4 bases not matched to a gene; V was cut back by 3 bases and J by 1 base. This CDR3 is built from 14 residues. Time point: week 11, during vaccination. Every vaccination contained 300 ug of the mutant IDH1 20-mer peptide and was paired with topical imiquimod. The data were obtained in a study of a mutant IDH1 vaccine in newly diagnosed glioma. Whole-study context: Vaccination started 4-6 weeks after radiotherapy alone, or with temozolomide cycles. Before enrollment, the patients had been treated with radiotherapy alone, temozolomide alone, or both together. Most of them had received both.

Findings and limits, study-wide: Apparently, pseudoprogression bore no relation to changes among the top peripheral T cell clonotypes.

Sequenced by immunoSEQ multiplex PCR; TCRdb stores in-frame clones only, minus some. This table has 45,000 to 65,000 clones, 75% to 95% appearing once. This sequence originates from a man in his forties or fifties with glioma. The chain uses TRBV5-5 and TRBJ2-7; 7 bases agree with TRBD1. Sequenced here: PBMCs, sampled from a glioma patient whose treatment included an IDH1 peptide vaccine. The CDR3 DNA reads as TGTGCCAGCAGCTGGGGCAGGGGGTCCTACGAGCAGTACTTC. Amino acid sequence: CASSWGRGSYEQYF. Supplemented by reference TRBV5-5 and TRBJ2-7, the full variable domain reads DAGVTQSPTHLIKTRGQQVTLRCSPISGHKSVSWYQQVLGQGPQFIFQYYEKEERGRGNFPDRFSARQFPNYSSELNVNALLLGDSALYLCASSWGRGSYEQYFGPGTRLTVT.